The clone carrying this T cell receptor beta chain has a single count. This CDR3 comprises 15 residues. Germline V gene data show CDR1 as SGHTA and CDR2 as FQGTGA. Trimming removed 5 bases from V and 1 base from J, with 13 bases in between. This entry is derived from a study of blood T cell repertoires in COVID-19. Libraries were prepared by immunoSEQ multiplex PCR; TCRdb keeps only in-frame clonotypes and omits some of them. The table records about 110,000 clones, roughly 90% of them present only once. The chain combines TRBV7-3 with TRBJ2-3; a weak D match, TRBD2 (6 bases). The sequence was collected from a middle-aged man with active or convalescent COVID-19. The sequenced sample was peripheral blood. CDR3 sequence: CASSQSGQGTDTQYF. The CDR3 region has the DNA TGTGCCAGCAGCCAGAGCGGGCAAGGCACAGATACGCAGTATTTT.